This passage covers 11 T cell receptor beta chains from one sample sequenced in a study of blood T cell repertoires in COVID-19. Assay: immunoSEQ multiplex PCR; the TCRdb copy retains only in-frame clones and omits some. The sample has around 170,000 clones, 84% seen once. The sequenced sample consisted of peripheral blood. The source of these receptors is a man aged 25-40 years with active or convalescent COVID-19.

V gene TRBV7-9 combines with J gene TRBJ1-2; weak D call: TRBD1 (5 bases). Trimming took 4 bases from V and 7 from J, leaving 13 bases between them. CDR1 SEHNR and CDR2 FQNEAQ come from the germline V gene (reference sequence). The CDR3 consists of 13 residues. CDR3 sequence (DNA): TGTGCCAGCAGCTATAAGGGGTACGCTGGCTACACCTTC. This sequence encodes CASSYKGYAGYTF. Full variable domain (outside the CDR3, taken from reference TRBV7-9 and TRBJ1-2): DTGVSQNPRHKITKRGQNVTFRCDPISEHNRLYWYRQTLGQGPEFLTYFQNEAQLEKSRLLSDRFSAERPKGSFSTLEIQRTEQGDSAMYLCASSYKGYAGYTFGSGTRLTVV.

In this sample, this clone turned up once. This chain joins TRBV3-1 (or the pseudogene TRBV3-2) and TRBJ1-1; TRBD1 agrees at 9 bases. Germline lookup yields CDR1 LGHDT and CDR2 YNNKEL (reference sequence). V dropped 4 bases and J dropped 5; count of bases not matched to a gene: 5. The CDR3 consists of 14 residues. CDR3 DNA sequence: TGTGCCAGCAGCCCCGTGACAGGGGGGACTGAAGCTTTCTTT. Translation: CASSPVTGGTEAFF.

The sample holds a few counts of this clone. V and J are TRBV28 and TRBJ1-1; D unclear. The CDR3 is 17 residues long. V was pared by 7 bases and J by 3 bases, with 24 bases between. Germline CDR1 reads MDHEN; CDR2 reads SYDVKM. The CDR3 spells CASKPPPWAEEDTEAFF. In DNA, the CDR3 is TGTGCCAGCAAACCCCCCCCTTGGGCGGAGGAGGACACTGAAGCTTTCTTT.

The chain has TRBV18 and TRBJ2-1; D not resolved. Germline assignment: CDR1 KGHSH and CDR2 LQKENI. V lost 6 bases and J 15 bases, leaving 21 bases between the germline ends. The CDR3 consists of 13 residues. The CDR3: CASSTGSSRVLFF. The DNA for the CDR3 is TGTGCCAGCTCGACCGGATCTAGTAGAGTTCTGTTCTTC.

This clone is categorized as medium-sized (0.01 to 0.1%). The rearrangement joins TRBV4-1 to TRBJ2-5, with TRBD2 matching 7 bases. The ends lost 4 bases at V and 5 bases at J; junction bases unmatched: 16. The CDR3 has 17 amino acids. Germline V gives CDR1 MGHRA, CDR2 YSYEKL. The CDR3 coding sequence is TGCGCCAGCAGCCCTAACGGAGCTGGGCGGGAGTCCGAGACCCAGTACTTC. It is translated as CASSPNGAGRESETQYF.

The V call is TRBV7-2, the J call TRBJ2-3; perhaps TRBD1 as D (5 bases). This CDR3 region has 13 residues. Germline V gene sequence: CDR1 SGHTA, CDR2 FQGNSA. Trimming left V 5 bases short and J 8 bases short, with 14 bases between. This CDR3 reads CASSPTGVATQYF. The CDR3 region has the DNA TGTGCCAGCAGCCCCACAGGCGTGGCTACGCAGTATTTT. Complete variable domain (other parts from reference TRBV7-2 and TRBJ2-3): GAGVSQSPSNKVTEKGKDVELRCDPISGHTALYWYRQSLGQGLEFLIYFQGNSAPDKSGLPSDRFSAERTGGSVSTLTIQRTQQEDSAVYLCASSPTGVATQYFGPGTRLTVL.

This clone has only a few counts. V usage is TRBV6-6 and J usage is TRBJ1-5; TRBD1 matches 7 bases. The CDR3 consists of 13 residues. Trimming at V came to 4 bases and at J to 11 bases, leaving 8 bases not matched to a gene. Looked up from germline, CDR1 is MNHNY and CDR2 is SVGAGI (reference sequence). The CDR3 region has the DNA TGTGCCAGCAGTTCCACGACAGGGACGGCCCAGCATTTT. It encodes CASSSTTGTAQHF.

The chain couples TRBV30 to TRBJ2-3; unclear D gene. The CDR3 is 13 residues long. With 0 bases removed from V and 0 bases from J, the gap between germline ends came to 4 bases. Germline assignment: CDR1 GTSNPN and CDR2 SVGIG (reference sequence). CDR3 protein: CAWSVSSTDTQYF. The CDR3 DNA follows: TGTGCCTGGAGTGTCAGTAGCACAGATACGCAGTATTTT.

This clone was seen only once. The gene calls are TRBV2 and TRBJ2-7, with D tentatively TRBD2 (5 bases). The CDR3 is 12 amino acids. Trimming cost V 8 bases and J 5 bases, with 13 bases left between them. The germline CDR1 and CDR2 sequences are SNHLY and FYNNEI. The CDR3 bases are TGTGCCAGCTTGGGAGAGGTCAACGAGCAGTACTTC. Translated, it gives CASLGEVNEQYF.

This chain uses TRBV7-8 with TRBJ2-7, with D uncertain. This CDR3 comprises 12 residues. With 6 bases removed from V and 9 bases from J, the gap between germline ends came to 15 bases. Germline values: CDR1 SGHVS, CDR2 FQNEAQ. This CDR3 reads CASSPGQPLQYF. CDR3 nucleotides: TGTGCCAGCAGTCCTGGGCAGCCTCTGCAGTACTTC.

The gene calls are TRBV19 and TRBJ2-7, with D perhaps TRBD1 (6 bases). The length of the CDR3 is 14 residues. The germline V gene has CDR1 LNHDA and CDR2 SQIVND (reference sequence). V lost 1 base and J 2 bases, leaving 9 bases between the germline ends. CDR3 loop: CASSIAAGAYEQYV. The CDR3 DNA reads TGTGCCAGTAGTATAGCGGCAGGGGCCTACGAGCAGTACGTC.